This passage covers 22 T cell receptor beta chains from one sample sequenced in a study of cytomegalovirus exposure and HLA in healthy donors. The table came from immunoSEQ multiplex PCR; TCRdb's copy has only in-frame clones and leaves some out. The data contain 100,000 to 150,000 clones, roughly 89% of them singletons. Sequencing was done on a sample of PBMCs. The receptor source for this set is a young woman in good health and CMV-seronegative.

This chain connects TRBV28 to TRBJ1-5; a possible D gene is TRBD1 (6 bases). V lost 9 bases, J lost 2 bases, and 11 bases lay in between. The CDR3 has 13 residues. CDR1 is MDHEN and CDR2 is SYDVKM in the germline V gene. The DNA for the CDR3 is TGTGCCAGTATCCCAGGGGGCAATCAGCCCCAGCATTTT. Residues: CASIPGGNQPQHF.

This rearrangement joins TRBV4-3 to TRBJ2-7; tentative D call: TRBD1 (7 bases). This CDR3 spans 14 amino acids. With 2 bases removed from V and 4 bases from J, the gap between germline ends came to 12 bases. From germline, CDR1 is LGHNA and CDR2 YSLEER. CDR3 protein: CASSQQGDSYEQYF. In nucleotides, the CDR3 is TGCGCCAGCAGCCAACAGGGGGACTCTTACGAGCAGTACTTC.

The chain links TRBV6-1 to TRBJ2-7; 8 bases fit TRBD1. J gave up 4 bases and V 8 bases, and 7 bases lay outside the gene matches. The CDR3 consists of 13 residues. The germline CDR1 and CDR2 sequences are MNHNS and SASEGT. CDR3 in amino acids: CASSPDRAYEQYV. The CDR3 nucleotides read TGTGCCAGCTCGCCGGACAGGGCTTACGAGCAGTACGTC.

CDR3: CASSPREATEAFF. The CDR3 nucleotides are TGTGCCAGCAGTCCCAGGGAGGCCACTGAAGCTTTCTTT. This chain joins TRBV2 and TRBJ1-1; a weak D match, TRBD1 (5 bases). V was clipped by 5 bases and J by 4 bases, with 11 bases between them. CDR1 and CDR2 from the germline V gene are SNHLY and FYNNEI. CDR3 length: 13 residues.

The chain links TRBV6-5 to TRBJ1-1; perhaps TRBD1 as D (5 bases). The V end was cut by 6 bases, the J end by 1 base, with 12 bases between. CDR1 is MNHEY and CDR2 is SVGAGI in the germline V gene. CDR3 length: 14 residues. The CDR3 sequence is CASRWDGRNTEAFF. In DNA, the CDR3 is TGTGCCAGCAGATGGGACGGGAGGAACACTGAAGCTTTCTTT.

This clone was detected only a few times. The genes are TRBV6-5 and TRBJ1-6; D unresolved. Trimming pared 7 bases from V and 9 bases from J, leaving 13 bases between. This CDR3 has 13 amino acids. In germline, CDR1 is MNHEY, CDR2 SVGAGI. CDR3 sequence reads: CASKRKEGSPLHF. CDR3 in DNA: TGTGCCAGCAAGAGGAAGGAGGGTTCACCCCTCCACTTT.

The V call is TRBV7-9, the J call TRBJ2-7; D unresolved. Germline CDR1 reads SEHNR; CDR2 reads FQNEAQ (reference sequence). V lost 2 bases and J 4 bases, leaving 6 bases between the germline ends. This CDR3 contains 12 residues. CDR3 amino acids: CASSLSDYEQYF. CDR3 in DNA: TGTGCCAGCAGCTTATCAGATTACGAGCAGTACTTC. The whole variable domain, filled in from reference TRBV7-9 and TRBJ2-7, reads DTGVSQNPRHKITKRGQNVTFRCDPISEHNRLYWYRQTLGQGPEFLTYFQNEAQLEKSRLLSDRFSAERPKGSFSTLEIQRTEQGDSAMYLCASSLSDYEQYFGPGTRLTVT.

The chain carries TRBV13 and TRBJ1-1; 7 nucleotides line up with TRBD1. The trim removed 6 bases at V and 4 bases at J, leaving 14 bases unmatched. The length of the CDR3 is 16 residues. Germline V gene lookup returns CDR1 PRHDT and CDR2 FYEKMQ (reference sequence). CDR3 sequence (DNA): TGTGCCAGCAGTTCAACAGGGGAAGGAGGGCCCACTGAAGCTTTCTTT. This translates into CASSSTGEGGPTEAFF.

This chain links TRBV11-3 with TRBJ2-2; a weak D match, TRBD1 (6 bases). CDR1 SGHNT and CDR2 YENEEA come from the germline V gene. This CDR3 has 18 amino acids. Deletions cut 0 bases from V and 3 bases from J, with 17 bases between. This chain's CDR3 is CASSLDNGTRVYTGELFF. Written as DNA, the CDR3 is TGTGCCAGCAGCTTAGACAACGGGACAAGGGTCTACACCGGGGAGCTGTTTTTT.

Here the CDR3 DNA reads TGTGCCTGGAGTAGCATTAGGACTTACCCAACGTTTGGACAGGTGGGCAATGAGCAGTTCTTC. This codes for CAWSSIRTYPTFGQVGNEQFF. V and J are TRBV30 and TRBJ2-1; TRBD1 matches 7 bases. Trimming cost V 2 bases and J 6 bases; bases outside gene matches: 28. The CDR3 totals 21 residues. Germline lookup yields CDR1 GTSNPN and CDR2 SVGIG (reference sequence).

The CDR3 is CASSYGQGTDTQYF. DNA for the CDR3: TGTGCCAGCAGTTACGGGCAGGGGACAGATACGCAGTATTTT. This sequence joins TRBV6-6 and TRBJ2-3; weak D call: TRBD1 (6 bases). Germline assignment: CDR1 MNHNY and CDR2 SVGAGI (reference sequence). V was clipped by 2 bases and J by 3 bases, with 9 bases between them. The CDR3 runs to 14 residues.

This rearrangement joins TRBV11-2 to TRBJ2-2; possibly TRBD2 for D (6 bases). Germline loops: CDR1 SGHAT, CDR2 FQNNGV. This CDR3 spans 16 amino acids. V shed 5 bases and J shed 7 bases, with 20 bases lying between them. The CDR3 reads CASSPTRRGEGGELFF. DNA for the CDR3: TGTGCCAGCAGCCCCACTCGGCGGGGTGAAGGCGGGGAGCTGTTTTTT.

The J gene is TRBJ2-7, the V gene TRBV30; D is undetermined. The V gene lost 2 bases and the J gene lost 0 bases, with 8 bases spanning the gap. The CDR3 is 13 amino acids. Germline CDR1 reads GTSNPN; CDR2 reads SVGIG (reference sequence). CDR3 sequence reads: CAWSFSLSYEQYF. For the CDR3, the DNA is TGTGCCTGGAGTTTCTCTCTCTCCTACGAGCAGTACTTC.

DNA of the CDR3: TGTGCCAGTAGTAATAGCGGGAGTACCTACGAGCAGTACTTC. Its translation: CASSNSGSTYEQYF. The chain employs TRBV19 and TRBJ2-7; 9 positions match TRBD2. V dropped 4 bases and J dropped 2; count of bases not matched to a gene: 3. The germline V gene encodes CDR1 LNHDA and CDR2 SQIVND (reference sequence). This CDR3 spans 14 amino acids.

This chain links TRBV19 with TRBJ1-6, with 8 bases aligning to TRBD1. CDR1 LNHDA and CDR2 SQIVND come from the germline V gene (reference sequence). This CDR3 has 13 residues. With 9 bases clipped from V and 10 bases from J, the junction kept 8 bases outside the gene matches. Written as DNA, the CDR3 is TGTGCCAGCACCGACAGGGGAAAGTCACCCCTCCACTTT. This translates into CASTDRGKSPLHF.

The chain joins TRBV5-1 to TRBJ1-2; 7 nucleotides align to TRBD1. The trim removed 3 bases at V and 6 bases at J, leaving 11 bases unmatched. Germline V gives CDR1 SGHRS, CDR2 YFSETQ. This CDR3 comprises 15 residues. CDR3 in DNA: TGCGCCAGCAGCTCGACTGGGACAGCAAGTCATGGCTACACCTTC. It encodes CASSSTGTASHGYTF.

The V call is TRBV2, the J call TRBJ2-5; D possibly corresponds to TRBD2 (5 bases). Germline V lookup: CDR1 SNHLY, CDR2 FYNNEI. The CDR3 consists of 15 residues. V was cut by 6 bases and J by 1 base, with 15 bases left in between. Here the CDR3 DNA reads TGTGCCAGCAGACGAGACTTAGCGACCCAAGAGACCCAGTACTTC. Translation gives CASRRDLATQETQYF.

The chain joins TRBV25-1 to TRBJ1-6, with 7 nucleotides matching TRBD1. The CDR3 spans 13 residues. J lost 5 bases, V lost 8 bases, and 3 bases had no gene match. Germline V lookup: CDR1 MGHDK, CDR2 SYGVNS. The CDR3 reads CASAGQHNSPLHF. The CDR3 nucleotides read TGTGCCAGCGCGGGACAGCATAATTCACCCCTCCACTTT. The full variable domain, with the rest looked up from reference TRBV25-1 and TRBJ1-6, is EADIYQTPRYLVIGTGKKITLECSQTMGHDKMYWYQQDPGMELHLIHYSYGVNSTEKGDLSSESTVSRIRTEHFPLTLESARPSHTSQYLCASAGQHNSPLHFGNGTRLTVT.

This rearrangement joins TRBV19 to TRBJ2-5; maybe TRBD2 (5 bases). V lost 3 bases to trimming and J lost 4 bases, with 24 bases between them. CDR3 length: 18 residues. The V gene's germline CDR1 is LNHDA and CDR2 SQIVND (reference sequence). The CDR3 bases are TGTGCCAGTAGTATGGCCGCACCACCGGGAATCGAAGGAGAGACCCAGTACTTC. It is translated as CASSMAAPPGIEGETQYF. Drawing the rest from reference TRBV19 and TRBJ2-5, the complete variable domain is DGGITQSPKYLFRKEGQNVTLSCEQNLNHDAMYWYRQDPGQGLRLIYYSQIVNDFQKGDIAEGYSVSREKKESFPLTVTSAQKNPTAFYLCASSMAAPPGIEGETQYFGPGTRLLVL.

This clone showed up just once. In nucleotides, the CDR3 is TGTGCCAGCAGCTTAGGGACAGGACTCTTTGAGCAGTACTTC. Its translation is CASSLGTGLFEQYF. The chain links TRBV7-9 to TRBJ2-7; 7 nucleotides line up with TRBD1. The trim removed 1 base at V and 7 bases at J, leaving 7 bases unmatched. The length of the CDR3 is 14 residues. CDR1 SEHNR and CDR2 FQNEAQ come from the germline V gene (reference sequence).

This chain connects TRBV6-1 to TRBJ1-4; no reliable D call. CDR3 length: 12 residues. V shed 7 bases and J shed 4 bases, with 7 bases lying between them. CDR1 and CDR2 from the germline V gene are MNHNS and SASEGT. CDR3 loop: CASTRLNEKLFF. CDR3 nucleotides: TGTGCCAGCACCAGACTTAATGAAAAACTGTTTTTT.

In this sample, this clone turned up once. The sample carries other DNA sequences with the same CDR3. V and J are TRBV5-4 and TRBJ2-5; 7 bases fit TRBD2. Germline-derived CDR1 and CDR2 are SGHNT and YYREEE (reference sequence). The V and J ends lost 0 bases and 4 bases, in that order; junction bases with no gene match: 3. This CDR3 is built from 14 residues. The CDR3: CASSLGLAGETQYF. The CDR3 DNA is TGTGCCAGCAGCTTGGGACTAGCAGGAGAGACCCAGTACTTC.